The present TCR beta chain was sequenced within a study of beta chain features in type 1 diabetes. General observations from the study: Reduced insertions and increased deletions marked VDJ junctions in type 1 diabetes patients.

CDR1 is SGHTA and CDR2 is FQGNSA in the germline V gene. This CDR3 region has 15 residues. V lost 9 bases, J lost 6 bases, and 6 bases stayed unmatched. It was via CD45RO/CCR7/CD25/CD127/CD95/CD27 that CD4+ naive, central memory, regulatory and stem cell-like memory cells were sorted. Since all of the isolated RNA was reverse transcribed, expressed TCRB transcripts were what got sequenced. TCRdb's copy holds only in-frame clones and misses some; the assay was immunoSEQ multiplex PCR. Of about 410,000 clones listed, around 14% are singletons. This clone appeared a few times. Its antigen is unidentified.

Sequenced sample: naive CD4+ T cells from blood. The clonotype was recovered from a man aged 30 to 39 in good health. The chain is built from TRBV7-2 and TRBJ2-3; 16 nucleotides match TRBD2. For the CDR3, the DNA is TGTGCCAGACAGGGACTAGCGGGGGGGCCGGATACGCAGTATTTT. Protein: CARQGLAGGPDTQYF.